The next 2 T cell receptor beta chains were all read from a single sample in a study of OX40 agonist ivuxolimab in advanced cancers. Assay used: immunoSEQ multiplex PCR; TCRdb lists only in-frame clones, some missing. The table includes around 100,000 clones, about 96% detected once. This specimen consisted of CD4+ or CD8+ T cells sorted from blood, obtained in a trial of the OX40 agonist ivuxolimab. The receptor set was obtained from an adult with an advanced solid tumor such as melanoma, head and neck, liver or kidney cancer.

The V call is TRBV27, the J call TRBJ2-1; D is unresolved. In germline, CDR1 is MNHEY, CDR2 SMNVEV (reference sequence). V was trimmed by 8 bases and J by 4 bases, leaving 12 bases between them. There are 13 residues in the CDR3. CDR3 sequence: CASSSDSYNEQFF. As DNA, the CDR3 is TGTGCCAGCTCATCGGATTCATACAATGAGCAGTTCTTC.

CDR3 in DNA: TGCGCCAGCAGTGAGAGGGCCCCGAGTGCTAGCACAGATACGCAGTATTTT. Translated: CASSERAPSASTDTQYF. V is TRBV10-1 and J is TRBJ2-3; D ambiguous. CDR1 and CDR2 (germline): WNHNN, SYGVQD (reference sequence). The CDR3 consists of 17 residues. The V gene lost 2 bases and the J gene lost 0 bases, with 15 bases spanning the gap.